This T cell receptor beta chain was sequenced for a study of patients and donors after allogeneic stem cell transplantation. This clonotype occurred a few times. Its ends do not fully match the called genes, so a read error is possible. This CDR3 region has 16 residues. TCRdb re-called the RT-PCR reads through MiXCR, storing one row per CDR3 protein. The profile shows 8,500 to 13,000 distinct CDR3 sequences, around 20% of them singletons. The sequence came from a human donor who was either an allogeneic HSCT recipient or a stem cell or donor lymphocyte infusion donor (not recorded which). It is not recorded whose cells these are; they may come from a transplant donor. Source material: blood, either unsorted or a sorted T cell fraction (not recorded which). J is TRBJ2-1 and V is TRBV12-3 or TRBV12-4; 8 bases line up with TRBD2. The CDR3 DNA sequence: TGTGCCAGCAGATTAGCGGGGACTAACCAATACAATGAGCAGTTCTTC. Translated, it gives CASRLAGTNQYNEQFF.